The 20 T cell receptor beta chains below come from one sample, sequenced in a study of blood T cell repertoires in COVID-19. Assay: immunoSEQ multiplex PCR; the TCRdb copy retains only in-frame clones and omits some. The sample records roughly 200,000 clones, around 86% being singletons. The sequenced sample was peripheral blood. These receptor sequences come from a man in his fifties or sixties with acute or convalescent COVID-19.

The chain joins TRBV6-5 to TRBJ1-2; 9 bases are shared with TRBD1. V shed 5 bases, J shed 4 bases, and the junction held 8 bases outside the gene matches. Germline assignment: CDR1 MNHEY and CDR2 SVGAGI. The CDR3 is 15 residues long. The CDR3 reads CASSTGQGGSYGYTF. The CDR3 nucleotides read TGTGCCAGCAGTACGGGACAGGGAGGAAGCTATGGCTACACCTTC.

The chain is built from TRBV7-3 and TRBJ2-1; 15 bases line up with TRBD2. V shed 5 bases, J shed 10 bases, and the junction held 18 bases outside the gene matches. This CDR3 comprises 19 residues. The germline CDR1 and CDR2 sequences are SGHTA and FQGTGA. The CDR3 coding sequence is TGTGCCAGCAGCCCCGCGGGGGGGACTAGCGGGGGGAGTGTACGGGAGCAGTTCTTC. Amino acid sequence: CASSPAGGTSGGSVREQFF.

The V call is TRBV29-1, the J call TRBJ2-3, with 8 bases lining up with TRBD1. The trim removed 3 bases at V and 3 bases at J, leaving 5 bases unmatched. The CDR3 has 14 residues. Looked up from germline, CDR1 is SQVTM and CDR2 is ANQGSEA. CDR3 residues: CSVDQGAGTDTQYF. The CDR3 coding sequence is TGCAGCGTTGATCAGGGGGCCGGTACAGATACGCAGTATTTT.

The CDR3 spells CASSEDWGEETQYF. The CDR3 nucleotides are TGTGCCAGCAGTGAAGATTGGGGGGAAGAGACCCAGTACTTC. The V gene is TRBV6-1, the J gene TRBJ2-5; a possible D gene is TRBD2 (6 bases). Germline V gene data show CDR1 as MNHNS and CDR2 as SASEGT. The V end was cut by 1 base, the J end by 3 bases, with 9 bases between. This CDR3 has 14 amino acids.

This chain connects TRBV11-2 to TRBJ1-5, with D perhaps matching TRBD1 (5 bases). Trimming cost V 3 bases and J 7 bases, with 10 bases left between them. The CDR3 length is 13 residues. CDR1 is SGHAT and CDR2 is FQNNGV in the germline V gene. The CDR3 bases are TGTGCCAGCAGCTTTGGGGCAGGACAGCCCCAGCATTTT. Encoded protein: CASSFGAGQPQHF. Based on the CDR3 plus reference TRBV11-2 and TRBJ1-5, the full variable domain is EAGVAQSPRYKIIEKRQSVAFWCNPISGHATLYWYQQILGQGPKLLIQFQNNGVVDDSQLPKDRFSAERLKGVDSTLKIQPAKLEDSAVYLCASSFGAGQPQHFGDGTRLSIL.

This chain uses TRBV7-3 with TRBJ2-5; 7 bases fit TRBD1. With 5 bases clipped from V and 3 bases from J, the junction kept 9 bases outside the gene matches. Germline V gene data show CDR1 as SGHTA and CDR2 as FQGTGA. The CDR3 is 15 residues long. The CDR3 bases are TGTGCCAGCAGCGCAACAGGGGAAGGGGAAGAGACCCAGTACTTC. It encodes CASSATGEGEETQYF.

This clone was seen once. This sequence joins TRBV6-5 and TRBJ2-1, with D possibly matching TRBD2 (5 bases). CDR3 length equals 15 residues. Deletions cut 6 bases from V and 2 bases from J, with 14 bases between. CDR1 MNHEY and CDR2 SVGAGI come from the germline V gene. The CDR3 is CASRHYNGAYNEQFF. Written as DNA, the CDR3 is TGTGCCAGCAGGCATTACAACGGGGCCTACAATGAGCAGTTCTTC.

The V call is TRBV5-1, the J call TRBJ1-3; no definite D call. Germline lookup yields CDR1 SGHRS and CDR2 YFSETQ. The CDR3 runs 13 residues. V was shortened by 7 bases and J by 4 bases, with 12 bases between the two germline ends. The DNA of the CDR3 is TGCGCCAGCCGCACTAGGGAAGGAAACACCATATATTTT. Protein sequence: CASRTREGNTIYF. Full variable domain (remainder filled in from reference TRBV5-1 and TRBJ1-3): KAGVTQTPRYLIKTRGQQVTLSCSPISGHRSVSWYQQTPGQGLQFLFEYFSETQRNKGNFPGRFSGRQFSNSRSEMNVSTLELGDSALYLCASRTREGNTIYFGEGSWLTVV.

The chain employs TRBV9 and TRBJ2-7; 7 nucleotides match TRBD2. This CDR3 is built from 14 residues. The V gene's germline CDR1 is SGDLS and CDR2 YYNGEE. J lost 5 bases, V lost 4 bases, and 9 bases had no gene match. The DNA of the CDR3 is TGTGCCAGCAGCCCTAGCTCCCGGGGGGACGAGCAGTACTTC. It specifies CASSPSSRGDEQYF.

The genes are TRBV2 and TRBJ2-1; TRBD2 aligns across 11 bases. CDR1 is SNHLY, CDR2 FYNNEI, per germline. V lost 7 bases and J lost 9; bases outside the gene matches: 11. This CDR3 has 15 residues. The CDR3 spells CASISLTSGAGEQFF. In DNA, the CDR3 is TGTGCCAGCATCTCCCTGACTAGCGGGGCAGGTGAGCAGTTCTTC. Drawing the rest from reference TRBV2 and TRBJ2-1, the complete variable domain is EPEVTQTPSHQVTQMGQEVILRCVPISNHLYFYWYRQILGQKVEFLVSFYNNEISEKSEIFDDQFSVERPDGSNFTLKIRSTKLEDSAMYFCASISLTSGAGEQFFGPGTRLTVL.

The CDR3 loop is CASSLRGTTNEKLFF. The DNA for the CDR3 is TGTGCCAGCAGTTTGAGAGGTACGACTAATGAAAAACTGTTTTTT. The chain carries TRBV28 and TRBJ1-4, with D unclear. The germline V gene encodes CDR1 MDHEN and CDR2 SYDVKM. Trimming left V 3 bases short and J 2 bases short, with 10 bases between. CDR3 size: 15 residues.

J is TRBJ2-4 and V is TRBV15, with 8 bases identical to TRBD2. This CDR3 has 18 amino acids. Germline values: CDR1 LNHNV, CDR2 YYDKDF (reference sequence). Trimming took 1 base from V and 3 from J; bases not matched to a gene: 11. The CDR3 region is CATSRGTGGGLGKNIQYF. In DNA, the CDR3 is TGTGCCACCAGCAGAGGAACGGGAGGGGGGCTTGGCAAAAACATTCAGTACTTC.

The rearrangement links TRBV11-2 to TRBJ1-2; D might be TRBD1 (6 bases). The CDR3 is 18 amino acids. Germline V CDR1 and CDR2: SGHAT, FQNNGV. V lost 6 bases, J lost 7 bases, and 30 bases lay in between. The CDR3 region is CASRLGRRTVVTMAGYTF. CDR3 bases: TGTGCCAGCAGATTGGGGAGAAGGACAGTGGTAACTATGGCTGGCTACACCTTC. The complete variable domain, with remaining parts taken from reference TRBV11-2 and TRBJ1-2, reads EAGVAQSPRYKIIEKRQSVAFWCNPISGHATLYWYQQILGQGPKLLIQFQNNGVVDDSQLPKDRFSAERLKGVDSTLKIQPAKLEDSAVYLCASRLGRRTVVTMAGYTFGSGTRLTVV.

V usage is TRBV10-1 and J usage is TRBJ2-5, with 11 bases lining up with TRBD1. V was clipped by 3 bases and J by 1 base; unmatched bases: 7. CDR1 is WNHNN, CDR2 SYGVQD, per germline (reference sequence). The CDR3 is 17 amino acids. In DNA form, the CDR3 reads TGCGCCAGCAGTGACGGCGGACAGGGGGCGCGCCAAGAGACCCAGTACTTC. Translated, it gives CASSDGGQGARQETQYF.

The CDR3 bases are TGTGCCAGTAGTCCACAGGGCGCCGGGACAGGGCCCCGGAGGGAGCAGTTCTTC. Translation: CASSPQGAGTGPRREQFF. V is TRBV19 and J is TRBJ2-1; the match to TRBD1 covers 9 bases. With V trimmed by 5 bases and J by 10 bases, 21 bases remained unmatched. The CDR3 contains 18 residues. CDR1 and CDR2 from the germline V gene are LNHDA and SQIVND (reference sequence).

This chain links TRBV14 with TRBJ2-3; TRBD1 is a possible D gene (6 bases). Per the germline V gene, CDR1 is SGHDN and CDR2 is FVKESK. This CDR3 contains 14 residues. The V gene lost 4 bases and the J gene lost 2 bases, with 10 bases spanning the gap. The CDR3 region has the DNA TGTGCCAGCAGCCGGACAGCCCTCACAGATACGCAGTATTTT. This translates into CASSRTALTDTQYF. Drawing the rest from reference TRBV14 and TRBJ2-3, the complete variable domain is EAGVTQFPSHSVIEKGQTVTLRCDPISGHDNLYWYRRVMGKEIKFLLHFVKESKQDESGMPNNRFLAERTGGTYSTLKVQPAELEDSGVYFCASSRTALTDTQYFGPGTRLTVL.

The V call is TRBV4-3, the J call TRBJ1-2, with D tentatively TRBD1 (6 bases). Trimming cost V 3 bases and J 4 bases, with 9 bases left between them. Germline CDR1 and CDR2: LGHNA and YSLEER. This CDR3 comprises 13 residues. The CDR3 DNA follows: TGCGCCAGCAGCCAGACAGGAGTCTATGGCTACACCTTC. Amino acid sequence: CASSQTGVYGYTF.

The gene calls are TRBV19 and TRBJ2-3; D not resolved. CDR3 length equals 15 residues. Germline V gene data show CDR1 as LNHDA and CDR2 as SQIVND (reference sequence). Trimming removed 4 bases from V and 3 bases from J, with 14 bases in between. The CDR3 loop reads CASSTTTPRTDTQYF. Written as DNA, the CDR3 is TGTGCCAGTAGTACCACCACCCCGAGAACAGATACGCAGTATTTT. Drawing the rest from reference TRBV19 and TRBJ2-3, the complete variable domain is DGGITQSPKYLFRKEGQNVTLSCEQNLNHDAMYWYRQDPGQGLRLIYYSQIVNDFQKGDIAEGYSVSREKKESFPLTVTSAQKNPTAFYLCASSTTTPRTDTQYFGPGTRLTVL.

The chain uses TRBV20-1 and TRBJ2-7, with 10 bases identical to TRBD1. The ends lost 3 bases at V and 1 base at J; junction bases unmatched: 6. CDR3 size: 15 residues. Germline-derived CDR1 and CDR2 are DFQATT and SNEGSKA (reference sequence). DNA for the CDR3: TGCAGTGCTAGTGGGACAGGGGATGGATCCTACGAGCAGTACTTC. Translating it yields CSASGTGDGSYEQYF.

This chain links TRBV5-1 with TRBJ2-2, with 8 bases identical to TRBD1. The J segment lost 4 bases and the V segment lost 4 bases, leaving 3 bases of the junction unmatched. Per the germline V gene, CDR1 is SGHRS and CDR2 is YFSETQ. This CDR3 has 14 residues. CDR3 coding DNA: TGCGCCAGCAGCCGTACAGGGGGCACCGGGGAGCTGTTTTTT. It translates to CASSRTGGTGELFF.